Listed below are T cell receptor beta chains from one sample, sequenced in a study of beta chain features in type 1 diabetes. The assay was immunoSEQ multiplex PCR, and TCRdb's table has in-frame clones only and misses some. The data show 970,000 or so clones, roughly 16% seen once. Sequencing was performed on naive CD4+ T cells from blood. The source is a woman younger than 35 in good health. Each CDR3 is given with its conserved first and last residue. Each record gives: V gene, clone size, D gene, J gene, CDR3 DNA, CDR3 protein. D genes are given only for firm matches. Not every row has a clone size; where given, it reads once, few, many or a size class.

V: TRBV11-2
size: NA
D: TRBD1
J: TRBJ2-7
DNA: TGTGCCAGCAGGAGACGCCCGGGACAGACCCTTCACGAGCAGTACTTC
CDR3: CASRRRPGQTLHEQYF

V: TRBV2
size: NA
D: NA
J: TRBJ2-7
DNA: TGTGCCAGCAGTGAAAGTCTAGCCTTATACTACGAGCAGTACTTC
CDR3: CASSESLALYYEQYF

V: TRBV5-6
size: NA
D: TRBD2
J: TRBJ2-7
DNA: TGTGCCAGCGGGGCGGGAGCAGGCTACGAGCAGTACTTC
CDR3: CASGAGAGYEQYF

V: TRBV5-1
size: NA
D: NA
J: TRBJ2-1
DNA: TGCGCCAGCAGCCCCGGGACTCCATACAATGAGCAGTTCTTC
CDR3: CASSPGTPYNEQFF

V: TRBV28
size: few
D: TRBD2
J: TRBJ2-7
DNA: TGTGCCAGCAGTTTGACTAGCGGCGGATACGAGCAGTACTTC
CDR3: CASSLTSGGYEQYF

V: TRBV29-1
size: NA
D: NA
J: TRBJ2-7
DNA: TGCAGCGCCGCGGACAGCCTCTACGAGCAGTACTTC
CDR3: CSAADSLYEQYF

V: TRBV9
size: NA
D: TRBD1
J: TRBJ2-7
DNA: TGTGCCAGCAGCGTCGGGACAGGCGCCTACGAGCAGTACTTC
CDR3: CASSVGTGAYEQYF

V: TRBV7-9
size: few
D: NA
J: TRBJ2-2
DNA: TGTGCCAGCAGCTTCCCGGGGGCGAACACCGGGGAGCTGTTTTTT
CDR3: CASSFPGANTGELFF

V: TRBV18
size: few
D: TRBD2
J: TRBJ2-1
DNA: TGTGCCAGCTCACCAACGTGGACTAGCGGGAGGGCTAGTGAGCAGTTCTTC
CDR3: CASSPTWTSGRASEQFF

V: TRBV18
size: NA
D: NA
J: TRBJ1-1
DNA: TGTGCCAGCTCACCACCTACAGTCCAGCCAGAAGCTTTCTTT
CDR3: CASSPPTVQPEAFF

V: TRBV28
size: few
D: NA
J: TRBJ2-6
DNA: TGTGCCAGCTTCGCCGTGGGTTTCCCCTCTGGGGCCAACGTCCTGACTTTC
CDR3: CASFAVGFPSGANVLTF

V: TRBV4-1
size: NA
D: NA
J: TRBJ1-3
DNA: TGCGCCAGCAGCCCCTTCATACGAAACACCATATATTTT
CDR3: CASSPFIRNTIYF

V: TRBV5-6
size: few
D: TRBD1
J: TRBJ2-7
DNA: TGTGCCAGCAGCAAGGACAGGGGGGACTACGAGCAGTACTTC
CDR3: CASSKDRGDYEQYF

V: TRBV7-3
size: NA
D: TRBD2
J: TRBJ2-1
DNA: TGTGCCAGCAGCCTGGGGCTAGCGGTTGGGGAGCAGTTCTTC
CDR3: CASSLGLAVGEQFF

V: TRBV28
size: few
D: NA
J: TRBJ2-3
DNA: TGTGCCAGCAGTGGAACAGCGCCACCAGATACGCAGTATTTT
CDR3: CASSGTAPPDTQYF

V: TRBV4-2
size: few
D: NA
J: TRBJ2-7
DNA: TGTGCCAGCAGCCAAGATATGGGGGGACACTGGCTTACCTACGAGCAGTACTTC
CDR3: CASSQDMGGHWLTYEQYF

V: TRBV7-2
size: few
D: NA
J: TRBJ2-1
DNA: TGTGCCAGCAGCTTAGGTGGGACTGCAAATGAGCAGTTCTTC
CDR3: CASSLGGTANEQFF

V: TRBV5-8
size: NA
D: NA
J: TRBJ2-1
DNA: TGTGCCAGCAGCCAAGAGCCGACCTGCAATGAGCAGTTCTTC
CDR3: CASSQEPTCNEQFF

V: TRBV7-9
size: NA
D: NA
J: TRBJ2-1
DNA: TGTGCCAGCAGCTTAGGAGGGTTCGATGAGCAGTTCTTC
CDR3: CASSLGGFDEQFF

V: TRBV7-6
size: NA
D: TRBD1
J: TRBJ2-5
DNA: TGTGCCAGCAGCTTTGGGGGACAGTGGGAAGAGACCCAGTACTTC
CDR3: CASSFGGQWEETQYF

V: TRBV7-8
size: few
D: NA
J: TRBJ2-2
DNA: TGTGCCAGCAGCTTAGCGCTTGGGGGAGGCACCGGGGAGCTGTTTTTT
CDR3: CASSLALGGGTGELFF

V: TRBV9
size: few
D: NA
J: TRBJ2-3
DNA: TGTGCCAGCAGCGCGCTCTTAGACACGGGCTCAGCAGATACGCAGTATTTT
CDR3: CASSALLDTGSADTQYF

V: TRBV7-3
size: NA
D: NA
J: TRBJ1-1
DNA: TGTGCCAGCAGCTTACATCCGAACACTGAAGCTTTCTTT
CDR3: CASSLHPNTEAFF

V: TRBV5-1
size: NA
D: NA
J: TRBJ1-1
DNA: TGCGCCAGCAGCTTGGAGGGCATGAACACTGAAGCTTTCTTT
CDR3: CASSLEGMNTEAFF

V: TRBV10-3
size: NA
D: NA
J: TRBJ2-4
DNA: TGTGCCCTTCCCGGCGGGCTAGAAGGGGTCATTCAGTACTTC
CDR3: CALPGGLEGVIQYF

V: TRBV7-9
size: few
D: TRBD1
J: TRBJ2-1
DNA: TGTGCCAGCAGCCTGGACAGGAGCTCCTACAATGAGCAGTTCTTC
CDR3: CASSLDRSSYNEQFF

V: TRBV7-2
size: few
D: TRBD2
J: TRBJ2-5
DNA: TGTGCCAGCAGCTTTCTAGCGGGAGAGGAGACCCAGTACTTC
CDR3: CASSFLAGEETQYF

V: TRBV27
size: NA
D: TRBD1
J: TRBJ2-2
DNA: TGTGCCGGGGCTCAGGACAGGGCCTCCGGGGAGCTGTTTTTT
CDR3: CAGAQDRASGELFF

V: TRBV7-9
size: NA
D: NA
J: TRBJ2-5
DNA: TGTGCCAGCAGCTTGGTAGGGACGGAAGAGACCCAGTACTTC
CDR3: CASSLVGTEETQYF

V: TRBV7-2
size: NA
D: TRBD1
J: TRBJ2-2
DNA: TGTGCCAGCAGCCAGGGACAGCACACCGGGGAGCTGTTTTTT
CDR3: CASSQGQHTGELFF

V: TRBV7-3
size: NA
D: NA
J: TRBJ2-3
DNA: TGTGCCAGCAGCTTAGGGGCGGGAGATACGCAGTATTTT
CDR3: CASSLGAGDTQYF

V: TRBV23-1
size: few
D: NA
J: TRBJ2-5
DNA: TGCGCCAGCAGTCAATCCTGGAAATGGGGGACCCAGTACTTC
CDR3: CASSQSWKWGTQYF

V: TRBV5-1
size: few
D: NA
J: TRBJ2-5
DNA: TGCGCCAGCAGCTTGGGAGGGGCTGGTCAAGAGACCCAGTACTTC
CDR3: CASSLGGAGQETQYF

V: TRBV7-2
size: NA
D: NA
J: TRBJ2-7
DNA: TGTGCCAGCAGCCAAAGGGATATCGTATACGAGCAGTACTTC
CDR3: CASSQRDIVYEQYF

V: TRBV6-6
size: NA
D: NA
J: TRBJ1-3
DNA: TGTGCCAGCAGTACATTCTCTGGAAACACCATATATTTT
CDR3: CASSTFSGNTIYF

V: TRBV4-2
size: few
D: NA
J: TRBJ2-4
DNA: TGTGCCAGCAGCCAATGGGTATCCGCCCCGGACATTCAGTACTTC
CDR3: CASSQWVSAPDIQYF

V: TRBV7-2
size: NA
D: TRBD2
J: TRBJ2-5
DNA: TGTGCCAGCAGCTTAGATAGCGGGAGGGGTAAGACCCAGTACTTC
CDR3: CASSLDSGRGKTQYF

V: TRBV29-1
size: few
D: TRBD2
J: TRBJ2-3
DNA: TGCAGCACCGGGGTTAGCGGGGGGCCGGATACGCAGTATTTT
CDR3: CSTGVSGGPDTQYF

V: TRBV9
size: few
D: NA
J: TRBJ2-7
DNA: TGTGCCAGCAGCGTATCGGCGGGAACCTCCTACGAGCAGTACTTC
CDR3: CASSVSAGTSYEQYF

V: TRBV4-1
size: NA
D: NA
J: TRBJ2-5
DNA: TGCGCCAGCAGCCGTTCAACAGGCCCGGGGGAGACCCAGTACTTC
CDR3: CASSRSTGPGETQYF

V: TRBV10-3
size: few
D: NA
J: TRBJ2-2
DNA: TGTGCCATCAGTGGGGGGGTTACCGGGGAGCTGTTTTTT
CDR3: CAISGGVTGELFF

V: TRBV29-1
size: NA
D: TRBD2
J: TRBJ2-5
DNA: TGCAGCGTTTCCAATATCCGGACTAGCGGCGTTACTAGTGAGCAGTACTTC
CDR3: CSVSNIRTSGVTSEQYF

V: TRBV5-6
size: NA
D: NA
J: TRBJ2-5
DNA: TGTGCCAGCAGCTTGGCTATGAGTGGGGTTCTAGAGACCCAGTACTTC
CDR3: CASSLAMSGVLETQYF

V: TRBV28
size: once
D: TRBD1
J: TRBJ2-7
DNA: TGTGCCACCTCGCGAGGGGGCTCCACCTACGAGCAGTACTTC
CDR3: CATSRGGSTYEQYF

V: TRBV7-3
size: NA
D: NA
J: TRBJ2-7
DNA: TGTGCCAGCAGCTTAACCGCAGGTCCGAACTTC
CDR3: CASSLTAGPNF

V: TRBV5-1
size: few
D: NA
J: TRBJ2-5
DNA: TGCGCCAGCAGCTTGTTCGGGCAAGAGACCCAGTACTTC
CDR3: CASSLFGQETQYF

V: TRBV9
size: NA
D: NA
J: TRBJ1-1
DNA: TGTGCCAGCAGCTTAAGCGAGACAGGCGACACTGAAGCTTTCTTT
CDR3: CASSLSETGDTEAFF